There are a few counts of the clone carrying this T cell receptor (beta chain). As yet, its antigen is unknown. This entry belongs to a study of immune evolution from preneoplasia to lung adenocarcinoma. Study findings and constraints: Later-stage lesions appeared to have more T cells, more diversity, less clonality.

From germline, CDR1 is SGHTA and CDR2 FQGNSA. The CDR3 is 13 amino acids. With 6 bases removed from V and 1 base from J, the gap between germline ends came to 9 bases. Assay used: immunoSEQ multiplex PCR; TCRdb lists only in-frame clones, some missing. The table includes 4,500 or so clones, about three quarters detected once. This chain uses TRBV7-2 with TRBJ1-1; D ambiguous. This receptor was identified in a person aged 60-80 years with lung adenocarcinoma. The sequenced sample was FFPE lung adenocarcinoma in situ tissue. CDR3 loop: CASSITTNTEAFF. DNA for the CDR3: TGTGCCAGCAGTATCACGACGAACACTGAAGCTTTCTTT.